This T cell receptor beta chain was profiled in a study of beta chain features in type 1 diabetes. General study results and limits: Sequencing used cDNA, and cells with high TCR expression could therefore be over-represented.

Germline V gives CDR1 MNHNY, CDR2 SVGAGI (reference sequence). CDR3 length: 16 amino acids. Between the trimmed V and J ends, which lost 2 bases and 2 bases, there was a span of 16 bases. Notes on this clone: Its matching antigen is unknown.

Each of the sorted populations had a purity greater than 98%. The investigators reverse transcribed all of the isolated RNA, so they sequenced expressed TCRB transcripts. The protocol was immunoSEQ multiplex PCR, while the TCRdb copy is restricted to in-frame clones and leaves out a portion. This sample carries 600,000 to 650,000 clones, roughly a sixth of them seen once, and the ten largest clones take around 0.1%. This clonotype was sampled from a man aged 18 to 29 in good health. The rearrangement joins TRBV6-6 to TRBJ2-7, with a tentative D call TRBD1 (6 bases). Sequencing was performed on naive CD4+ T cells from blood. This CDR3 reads CASSYTPGQRTYEQYF. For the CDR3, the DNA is TGTGCCAGCAGTTACACGCCCGGACAGCGCACCTACGAGCAGTACTTC.